The source of this T cell receptor beta chain is a study of blood T cell repertoires in COVID-19. Study summary: Samples taken during acute and convalescent COVID-19 were collected in the United States, Italy and Spain.

CDR3 length: 12 residues. V was shortened by 4 bases and J by 9 bases, with 10 bases between the two germline ends. This clone was seen only once. Per the study methods: Reference gene primer amplification gave estimated nucleated cell counts. Here immunoSEQ multiplex PCR was the method, and the copy in TCRdb shows in-frame clones only, minus some. V, J and clone size are those of that table, while D and trimming were read from the DNA. The table lists approximately 260,000 clones, around 92% of them singletons, with 1.9% in the top ten. Participants were aged 18 to 89 years, lived in 20 to 25 US areas, and enrolled virtually.

V usage is TRBV12-3 or TRBV12-4 and J usage is TRBJ1-5; maybe TRBD1 (5 bases). The sequenced sample consisted of PBMCs or T cells enriched from blood (not recorded which). The receptor's source is a woman aged 60-75 years who had recovered from COVID-19. The CDR3 sequence: CASSWGVRPQHF. CDR3 sequence (DNA): TGTGCCAGCAGTTGGGGGGTACGGCCCCAGCATTTT.